Presented here are 27 T cell receptor beta chains from one specimen sequenced in a study of identical twins. TCRdb passed the 5' RACE reads through MiXCR, listing each CDR3 protein once. The data contain some 760,000 distinct CDR3 sequences, 18% of them seen just once; the ten biggest clones take up around 13%. These data were also filed under a second study, of T cells expressing NK-cell markers.

The specimen was PBMCs. The source is a woman in her late teens or twenties in good health.

The rearrangement uses TRBV12-3 or TRBV12-4 and TRBJ2-5, with TRBD1 matching 7 bases. With 7 bases clipped from V and 10 bases from J, the junction kept 15 bases outside the gene matches. The CDR3 contains 14 residues. The CDR3 coding sequence is TGTGCCAGCACTAAATCTGCAGGGGGACCCTTCCAGTACTTC. It translates to CASTKSAGGPFQYF.

This clonotype was found many times. This sequence joins TRBV20-1 and TRBJ2-4; D gene unclear. From germline, CDR1 is DFQATT and CDR2 SNEGSKA (reference sequence). This CDR3 is 12 amino acids long. Trimming took 0 bases from V and 5 from J, leaving 5 bases between them. The CDR3 DNA sequence: TGCAGTGCTAGAGAAACAGAAAACATTCAGTACTTC. Translation: CSARETENIQYF.

The chain combines TRBV14 with TRBJ2-1; D gene unclear. The CDR3 has 13 amino acids. CDR1 is SGHDN and CDR2 is FVKESK in the germline V gene. Trimming cost V 5 bases and J 9 bases, with 14 bases left between them. CDR3 region: CASSAWSEGEQFF. The DNA for the CDR3 is TGTGCCAGCAGCGCATGGAGCGAAGGTGAGCAGTTCTTC.

This chain connects TRBV7-3 to TRBJ2-5; 7 bases line up with TRBD2. V was pared by 5 bases and J by 3 bases, with 9 bases of the junction left unmatched. From germline, CDR1 is SGHTA and CDR2 FQGTGA. This CDR3 contains 15 residues. The CDR3 coding sequence is TGTGCCAGCAGCCCAACCCGGGGAGGGAAAGAGACCCAGTACTTC. This encodes CASSPTRGGKETQYF.

The J gene is TRBJ2-3, the V gene TRBV20-1, with 8 bases fitting TRBD2. The CDR3 is made up of 14 amino acids. Germline V gives CDR1 DFQATT, CDR2 SNEGSKA (reference sequence). The ends lost 1 base at V and 5 bases at J; junction bases unmatched: 5. CDR3 nucleotide sequence: TGCAGTGCTAGAGCGGGGGGGCCTATAGATACGCAGTATTTT. Its translation is CSARAGGPIDTQYF.

The rearrangement links TRBV15 to TRBJ2-3; D is possibly TRBD2 (5 bases). V was trimmed by 7 bases and J by 4 bases, leaving 12 bases between them. This CDR3 contains 13 residues. Germline CDR1 and CDR2: LNHNV and YYDKDF (reference sequence). CDR3 region: CATNEGRADTQYF. Here the CDR3 DNA reads TGTGCCACCAATGAGGGCCGCGCAGATACGCAGTATTTT.

In this sample, this clonotype turned up a few times. The chain recombines TRBV6-2 or TRBV6-3 with TRBJ2-1; TRBD2 aligns across 11 bases. Germline values: CDR1 MNHEY, CDR2 SVGEGT. The length of the CDR3 is 15 residues. The J segment lost 8 bases and the V segment lost 2 bases, leaving 5 bases of the junction unmatched. Here the CDR3 DNA reads TGTGCCAGCAGTTACCTAGCGGGAGGTGTAGATGAGCAGTTCTTC. This sequence encodes CASSYLAGGVDEQFF.

This rearrangement joins TRBV5-6 to TRBJ2-1, with 7 nucleotides matching TRBD2. CDR1 is SGHDT, CDR2 YYEEEE, per germline. The length of the CDR3 is 13 residues. V was pared by 10 bases and J by 7 bases, with 11 bases of the junction left unmatched. The CDR3 reads CAGASGSRNEQFF. CDR3 DNA: TGTGCCGGGGCTAGCGGTAGTCGGAATGAGCAGTTCTTC.

This clonotype was seen ten or more times. The chain recombines TRBV7-9 with TRBJ2-3; no reliable D call. Germline CDR1 reads SEHNR; CDR2 reads FQNEAQ (reference sequence). This CDR3 region has 15 residues. V dropped 3 bases and J dropped 1 base, with 11 bases sitting between them. CDR3 protein: CASSFGGVGTDTQYF. DNA for the CDR3: TGTGCCAGCAGCTTTGGTGGGGTGGGCACAGATACGCAGTATTTT.

This chain uses TRBV7-9 with TRBJ2-3, with 10 positions matching TRBD1. The CDR3 loop spans 14 amino acids. V lost 6 bases and J lost 6; bases outside the gene matches: 6. Germline values: CDR1 SEHNR, CDR2 FQNEAQ (reference sequence). The CDR3 DNA reads TGTGCCAGCAGGGACAGGGGGTCCTGGGATACGCAGTATTTT. It codes for CASRDRGSWDTQYF.

This clonotype was seen more than once but under ten times. The chain uses TRBV29-1 and TRBJ2-7; 8 positions agree with TRBD2. Germline values: CDR1 SQVTM, CDR2 ANQGSEA. The ends lost 6 bases at V and 0 bases at J; junction bases unmatched: 4. The CDR3 totals 13 residues. This chain's CDR3 is CSVPGGASYEQYF. In DNA, the CDR3 is TGCAGCGTACCGGGGGGGGCCTCCTACGAGCAGTACTTC.

This clonotype was observed a few times. The chain recombines TRBV20-1 with TRBJ2-2; no clear D. CDR3 length: 14 amino acids. Trimming stripped 1 base from V and 7 bases from J, with 13 bases between. Germline V gives CDR1 DFQATT, CDR2 SNEGSKA (reference sequence). In nucleotides, the CDR3 is TGCAGTGCTAGAGTCAATGCTGCCGTCGGGGAGCTGTTTTTT. Residues: CSARVNAAVGELFF.

This clonotype has at least ten counts. The chain combines TRBV7-2 with TRBJ2-2; 8 positions agree with TRBD1. The CDR3 totals 16 residues. Germline CDR1 is SGHTA and CDR2 is FQGNSA. J lost 0 bases, V lost 6 bases, and 6 bases had no gene match. CDR3 sequence (DNA): TGTGCCAGCAGTCCAAGACAGGGGTCGAACACCGGGGAGCTGTTTTTT. Amino acids: CASSPRQGSNTGELFF.

This chain uses TRBV6-5 with TRBJ2-4; D is uncertain. The CDR3 sequence is 13 residues long. Per the germline V gene, CDR1 is MNHEY and CDR2 is SVGAGI. The V gene lost 2 bases and the J gene lost 4 bases, with 6 bases spanning the gap. CDR3 nucleotides: TGTGCCAGCAGTTACGGGCCGAAAAACATTCAGTACTTC. Its protein product is CASSYGPKNIQYF.

The chain carries TRBV18 and TRBJ1-5; no firm D call. CDR1 is KGHSH and CDR2 is LQKENI in the germline V gene. The CDR3 runs 15 residues. Trimming left V 3 bases short and J 0 bases short, with 9 bases between. This CDR3 reads CASSPPGNSNQPQHF. The CDR3 DNA follows: TGTGCCAGCTCACCGCCCGGGAATAGCAATCAGCCCCAGCATTTT.

This clonotype was detected a few times. The V call is TRBV5-1, the J call TRBJ2-3; no clear D gene. The CDR3 totals 14 residues. Germline V gives CDR1 SGHRS, CDR2 YFSETQ. Trimming left V 5 bases short and J 0 bases short, with 10 bases between. CDR3 residues: CASSWPSSTDTQYF. CDR3 bases: TGCGCCAGCAGTTGGCCTAGTAGCACAGATACGCAGTATTTT. Full variable domain (outside the CDR3, taken from reference TRBV5-1 and TRBJ2-3): KAGVTQTPRYLIKTRGQQVTLSCSPISGHRSVSWYQQTPGQGLQFLFEYFSETQRNKGNFPGRFSGRQFSNSRSEMNVSTLELGDSALYLCASSWPSSTDTQYFGPGTRLTVL.

A few counts support this clonotype. The CDR3 coding sequence is TGTGCCAGCATTTGGGTCCCAGCTAACTATGGCTACACCTTC. Its translation: CASIWVPANYGYTF. The chain has TRBV2 and TRBJ1-2; D not resolved. The CDR3 is made up of 14 amino acids. CDR1 is SNHLY and CDR2 is FYNNEI in the germline V gene. V lost 7 bases, J lost 0 bases, and 12 bases lay in between.

This clonotype was detected a few times. J is TRBJ2-7 and V is TRBV10-3; unclear D gene. There are 13 residues in the CDR3. The V end lost 6 bases, the J end lost 3 bases, and 12 bases lay between the germline ends. The germline V gene has CDR1 ENHRY and CDR2 SYGVKD. The CDR3 bases are TGTGCCATCAGCCGAGGCGCCTACTACGAGCAGTACTTC. Translation gives CAISRGAYYEQYF.

This clonotype has just a few counts. The rearrangement links TRBV12-3 or TRBV12-4 to TRBJ2-5; D is uncertain. The CDR3 is made up of 13 amino acids. V lost 6 bases and J 4 bases, leaving 12 bases between the germline ends. The CDR3 nucleotides read TGTGCCAGCAGCCTCGAGCGTCGAGAGACCCAGTACTTC. The encoded protein is CASSLERRETQYF.

This clonotype was counted between two and nine times. The chain employs TRBV27 and TRBJ1-2; 9 nucleotides match TRBD1. This CDR3 has 14 amino acids. Germline V lookup: CDR1 MNHEY, CDR2 SMNVEV (reference sequence). V lost 5 bases and J lost 4; bases outside the gene matches: 5. The CDR3 loop is CASSPTGGLYGYTF. DNA of the CDR3: TGTGCCAGCAGTCCAACAGGGGGCCTCTATGGCTACACCTTC.

This clonotype was counted ten times or more. J is TRBJ2-1 and V is TRBV12-3 or TRBV12-4, with D unresolved. This CDR3 is built from 14 residues. Trimming took 10 bases from V and 3 from J, leaving 16 bases between them. The CDR3 DNA sequence: TGTGCCATCAACCACGGTTTCGGCTACAATGAGCAGTTCTTC. Translation: CAINHGFGYNEQFF.

This clonotype was observed a few times. The chain uses TRBV9 and TRBJ1-3; TRBD1 aligns across 7 bases. Trimming took 0 bases from V and 1 from J; bases not matched to a gene: 7. Germline CDR1 is SGDLS and CDR2 is YYNGEE. This CDR3 comprises 17 residues. The CDR3 loop reads CASSVAGDSESGNTIYF. The DNA of the CDR3 is TGTGCCAGCAGCGTAGCTGGGGACAGCGAATCTGGAAACACCATATATTTT.

The chain uses TRBV29-1 and TRBJ2-3; D might be TRBD1 (5 bases). V dropped 0 bases and J dropped 4 bases, with 14 bases sitting between them. Germline V CDR1 and CDR2: SQVTM, ANQGSEA. The CDR3 contains 15 residues. As DNA, the CDR3 is TGCAGCGTTGAAGATCTGAGTCAGGGTGCAGATACGCAGTATTTT. It encodes CSVEDLSQGADTQYF.

This clonotype was counted between two and nine times. The rearrangement uses TRBV5-6 and TRBJ2-3; D not certain. Germline CDR1 SGHDT, CDR2 YYEEEE. Trimming cost V 4 bases and J 0 bases, with 9 bases left between them. The CDR3 is made up of 14 amino acids. CDR3 loop: CASSPYTSTDTQYF. CDR3 sequence (DNA): TGTGCCAGCAGCCCCTATACTAGCACAGATACGCAGTATTTT.

This clonotype was observed a handful of times. The chain combines TRBV29-1 with TRBJ2-7, with D unresolved. The germline V and J ends were trimmed by 1 base and 1 base, with 8 bases remaining between them. CDR3 length: 13 amino acids. Germline V gives CDR1 SQVTM, CDR2 ANQGSEA. This chain's CDR3 is CSVEVLDSYEQYF. The CDR3 DNA reads TGCAGCGTTGAAGTTCTCGATTCCTACGAGCAGTACTTC.

This clonotype appeared a few times. J is TRBJ2-7 and V is TRBV6-1; 8 bases agree with TRBD1. The germline CDR1 and CDR2 sequences are MNHNS and SASEGT. This CDR3 has 15 amino acids. V gave up 5 bases and J gave up 1 base; unmatched junction bases: 7. CDR3 amino acids: CASSPGDRSSYEQYF. In DNA, the CDR3 is TGTGCCAGCAGTCCCGGGGACAGGTCGTCCTACGAGCAGTACTTC.

The chain links TRBV7-2 to TRBJ2-3; possibly TRBD2 for D (6 bases). Trimming left V 4 bases short and J 2 bases short, with 16 bases between. The CDR3 loop spans 16 amino acids. CDR1 is SGHTA, CDR2 FQGNSA, per germline. CDR3 region: CASSSIAGLNTDTQYF. In DNA, the CDR3 is TGTGCCAGCAGCTCTATCGCGGGACTTAACACAGATACGCAGTATTTT.